This T cell receptor (beta chain) was captured in a study of OX40 agonist ivuxolimab in advanced cancers. Some background on the complete study: Ivuxolimab was an agonistic, fully human IgG2 monoclonal antibody directed against OX40 (CD134), a costimulatory receptor. Partial responses were achieved by three dose-escalation patients, of whom one had hepatocellular carcinoma and two had cutaneous melanoma. Intravenous ivuxolimab was administered to patients every 2 weeks at six dose levels: 0.01, 0.1, 0.3, 1.5, 3 and 10 mg/kg. Prior anti-PD-1, anti-PD-L1 or anti-CTLA-4 therapy was permitted, and about two fifths of dose-escalation patients had received checkpoint inhibitors. The paper covers the monotherapy dose-escalation part of the phase I ivuxolimab trial, which included N ≈ 57 patients. Of the approximately 53 patients in dose escalation, 19 had hepatocellular carcinoma, some 15 had melanoma, 9 had renal cell carcinoma and 9 had head and neck cancer. The purpose of peripheral TCRbeta sequencing was to test whether ivuxolimab changed TCR sequence diversity and led to clonal T-cell expansion. In the dose-escalation cohort, about four fifths of patients were male, and the mean age was around 65 years with a range of roughly 20 to 80. Study-level results and caveats: Low levels of normalized T-cell clonal expansion were also seen in some nonresponding patients. The antigen specificity of the peripheral T cells that underwent clonal expansion was not determined. Clonal expansion of both CD4+ and CD8+ blood T cells was observed from baseline to week 6 at doses 0.1 to 3.0 mg/kg. Partial responders in the 0.1-3.0 mg/kg groups had among the lowest normalized peripheral clonal expansion, especially among CD8+ T cells. On average, CD8+ T cells showed more expanded clones than CD4+ T cells after ivuxolimab.

Of note for this clone: Its target antigen remains unknown. One base away there is no much larger clone; base qualities are not given.

Germline trimming amounts to 3 bases on V and 7 bases on J, with 8 as the count of junction bases outside the gene matches. Via the germline V gene, CDR1 is ENHRY and CDR2 SYGVKD. There are 15 amino acids in the CDR3, from cysteine to phenylalanine inclusive. Kept here is only the CDR3 DNA, which spans 45 bases and is read in frame from base 1. For sequencing of the TCRbeta CDR3 region, genomic DNA was extracted from the sorted cells. TCRbeta CDR3 regions were sequenced using the immunoSEQ Assay. TCRdb re-hosts the immuneACCESS table, in-frame sequences only. Its copies lack some clones; in the studies checked, an unresolved V gene accounts for under half of them, and the cause for the rest is not known. The sample profile shows 45,000 to 65,000 clones; 81% of them were found once. The ten largest clonotypes hold 0.6% to 0.8% of the sample. Patients with autoimmune disease history or receiving systemic immunosuppression were excluded from the trial. Peripheral blood for TCR sequencing was collected from all dose cohorts at baseline, on cycle 4 day 1, and on cycle 7 day 1. The samples were drawn from a first-in-human, open-label, multicenter phase I dose-escalation trial of ivuxolimab. The trial enrolled adults with locally advanced or metastatic head and neck squamous cell, hepatocellular, melanoma or renal cell carcinoma. Before TCR sequencing, CD4+ T cells and CD8+ T cells were sorted from peripheral blood as separate populations.

The V and J segments used are TRBV10-3 and TRBJ1-5, with 8 bases in between that match TRBD1. The source of this sequence is an adult with an advanced solid tumor such as melanoma, head and neck, liver or kidney cancer. The specimen was CD4+ or CD8+ T cells sorted from blood, collected in a trial of the OX40 agonist ivuxolimab. The base sequence is TGTGCCATCAGTGATGACAGGGGAGGGGGGCAGCCCCAGCATTTT. It translates as CAISDDRGGGQPQHF.